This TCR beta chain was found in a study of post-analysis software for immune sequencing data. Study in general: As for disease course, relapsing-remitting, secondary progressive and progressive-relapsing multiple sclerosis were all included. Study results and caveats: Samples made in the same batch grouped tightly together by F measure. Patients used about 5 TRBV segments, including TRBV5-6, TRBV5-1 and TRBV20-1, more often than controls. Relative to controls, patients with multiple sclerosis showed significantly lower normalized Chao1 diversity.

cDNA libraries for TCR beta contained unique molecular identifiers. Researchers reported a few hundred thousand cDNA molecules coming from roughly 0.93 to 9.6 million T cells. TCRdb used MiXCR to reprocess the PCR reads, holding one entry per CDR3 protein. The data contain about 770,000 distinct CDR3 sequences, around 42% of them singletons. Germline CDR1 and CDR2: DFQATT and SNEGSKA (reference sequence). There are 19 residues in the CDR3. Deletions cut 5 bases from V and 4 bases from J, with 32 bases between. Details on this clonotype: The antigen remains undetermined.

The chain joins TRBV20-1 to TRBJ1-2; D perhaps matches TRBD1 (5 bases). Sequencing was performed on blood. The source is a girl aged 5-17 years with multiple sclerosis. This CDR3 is CSAGEGPNGDPQVAYGYTF. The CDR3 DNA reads TGCAGTGCTGGGGAGGGACCCAACGGGGACCCCCAGGTCGCCTATGGCTACACCTTC.